The 6 T cell receptor beta chains below all came from one sample that was sequenced in a study of radiation and T cells in renal cell carcinoma. Stated time point: blood 2 weeks post-SBRT. The sample's treatment: 15 Gy SBRT to primary tumor, nephrectomy 4 weeks later. Only in-frame clones appear in the TCRdb table, and some are missing; sequencing was by immunoSEQ multiplex PCR. The table lists roughly 120,000 clones, around four fifths of them singletons. The sequences come from blood, collected from a patient whose treatment included radiotherapy and nephrectomy. The source is a woman between 55 and 75 years old with renal cell carcinoma.

The V call is TRBV28, the J call TRBJ2-4; D is perhaps TRBD1 (5 bases). This CDR3 has 14 residues. CDR1 and CDR2 from the germline V gene are MDHEN and SYDVKM. Trimming cost V 3 bases and J 1 base, with 7 bases left between them. The chain's CDR3 is CASSLGQAKNIQYF. CDR3 sequence (DNA): TGTGCCAGCAGTTTGGGGCAGGCCAAAAACATTCAGTACTTC.

The chain uses TRBV11-2 and TRBJ1-5, with 7 bases aligning to TRBD1. The ends lost 4 bases at V and 4 bases at J; junction bases unmatched: 7. Germline V gene lookup returns CDR1 SGHAT and CDR2 FQNNGV. The CDR3 totals 15 residues. CDR3 protein: CASSSLTGRNQPQHF. CDR3 nucleotides: TGTGCCAGCAGCTCCTTGACAGGGCGTAATCAGCCCCAGCATTTT.

In DNA, the CDR3 is TGTGCCAGCAGCTTGGCCAGTGGGGACGGCTACACCTTC. It yields the protein CASSLASGDGYTF. The V call is TRBV5-6, the J call TRBJ1-2; D may be TRBD1 (5 bases). CDR1 SGHDT and CDR2 YYEEEE come from the germline V gene. The CDR3 is made up of 13 amino acids. V was shortened by 0 bases and J by 8 bases, with 11 bases between the two germline ends.

The chain carries TRBV2 and TRBJ2-7, with a possible D match to TRBD2 (5 bases). The ends were cut back, 4 bases at V and 1 base at J, with 14 bases in the middle. CDR1 and CDR2 (germline): SNHLY, FYNNEI. This CDR3 spans 15 amino acids. CDR3 nucleotides: TGTGCCAGCAGTGTTCTGGGGAGCGCTTCCTACGAGCAGTACTTC. Encoded protein: CASSVLGSASYEQYF.

This clone was recorded a few times. V and J are TRBV28 and TRBJ1-1; the match to TRBD1 covers 9 bases. The CDR3 covers 14 residues. Losses at the gene ends were 6 bases for V and 3 bases for J; bases not matched to a gene: 5. Per the germline V gene, CDR1 is MDHEN and CDR2 is SYDVKM. The CDR3 loop reads CASRRDRADTEAFF. CDR3 nucleotide sequence: TGTGCCAGCAGGCGGGACAGGGCGGACACTGAAGCTTTCTTT.

The chain carries TRBV28 and TRBJ1-1, with D uncertain. The CDR3 consists of 11 residues. Between the trimmed V and J ends, which lost 6 bases and 1 base, there was a span of 3 bases. Looked up from germline, CDR1 is MDHEN and CDR2 is SYDVKM. For the CDR3, the DNA is TGTGCCAGCAGAACGAACACTGAAGCTTTCTTT. As protein: CASRTNTEAFF.